This T cell receptor (beta chain) was sequenced in a study of neurological immune-mediated disorders. Findings and limits, study-wide: HTLV-1-associated myelopathy showed the most TCR clonal expansion; multiple sclerosis the least, below healthy controls.

5'RACE generated cDNA with 10-nucleotide random UMIs. MiXCR, applied by TCRdb to the 5' RACE reads, yields one record per CDR3 protein. The data show about 79,000 distinct CDR3 sequences, with roughly an eighth seen just once and approximately 7.5% held by the top ten. In the case of this clonotype: Its antigen is currently unknown.

CDR1 is MDHEN, CDR2 SYDVKM, per germline. The CDR3 contains 15 residues. The V end was cut by 5 bases, the J end by 3 bases, with 14 bases between. Volunteers from a blood bank in Maryland, USA, made up the healthy controls. This sequence originates from a woman aged 50 to 65 in good health. The specimen sequenced was PBMCs. The J gene is TRBJ1-5, the V gene TRBV28; D gene unclear. CDR3 amino acids: CASSGPVRANQPQHF. Written as DNA, the CDR3 is TGTGCCAGCAGTGGACCCGTTCGCGCCAATCAGCCCCAGCATTTT.